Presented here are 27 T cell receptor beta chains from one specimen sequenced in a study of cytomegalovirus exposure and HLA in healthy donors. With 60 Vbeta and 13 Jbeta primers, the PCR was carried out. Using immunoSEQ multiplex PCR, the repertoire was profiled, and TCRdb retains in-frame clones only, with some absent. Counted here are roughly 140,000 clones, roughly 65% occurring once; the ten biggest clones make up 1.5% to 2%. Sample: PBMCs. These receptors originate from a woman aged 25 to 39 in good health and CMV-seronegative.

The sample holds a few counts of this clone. The CDR3 DNA reads TGTGCCAGTAGTATACGGACAGGGGAAACCAATCAGCCCCAGCATTTT. Protein: CASSIRTGETNQPQHF. The chain employs TRBV19 and TRBJ1-5; 9 bases fit TRBD1. The CDR3 runs 16 residues. The V segment lost 2 bases and the J segment 3 bases; nucleotides outside the gene matches: 5. CDR1 LNHDA and CDR2 SQIVND come from the germline V gene (reference sequence).

CDR3 nucleotides: TGTGCCAGCAGCCAAGGTCGGCAGGGTCGCGAGCAGTACTTC. Translated: CASSQGRQGREQYF. This chain links TRBV14 with TRBJ2-5; D perhaps matches TRBD1 (5 bases). The J call could be wrong; TRBJ2-7 is a better fit for the DNA end. The CDR3 loop spans 14 amino acids. Germline CDR1 reads SGHDN; CDR2 reads FVKESK.

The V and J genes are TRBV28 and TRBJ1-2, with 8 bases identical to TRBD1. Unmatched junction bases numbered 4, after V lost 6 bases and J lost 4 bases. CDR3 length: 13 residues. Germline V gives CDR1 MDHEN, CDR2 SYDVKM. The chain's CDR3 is CASSRQGIYGYTF. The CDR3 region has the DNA TGTGCCAGCAGCAGACAGGGGATCTATGGCTACACCTTC.

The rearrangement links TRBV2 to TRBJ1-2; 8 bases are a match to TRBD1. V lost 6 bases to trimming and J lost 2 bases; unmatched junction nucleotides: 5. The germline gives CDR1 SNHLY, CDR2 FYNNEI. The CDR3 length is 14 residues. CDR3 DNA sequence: TGTGCCAGCAGCCGACAGGGGCCAAACTATGGCTACACCTTC. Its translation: CASSRQGPNYGYTF.

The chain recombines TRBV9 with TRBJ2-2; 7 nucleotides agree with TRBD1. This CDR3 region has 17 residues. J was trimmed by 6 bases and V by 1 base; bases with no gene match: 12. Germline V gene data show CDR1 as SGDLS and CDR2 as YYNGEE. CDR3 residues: CASSVSLRQGIAGELFF. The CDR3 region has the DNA TGTGCCAGCAGCGTATCCCTTAGACAGGGTATCGCCGGGGAGCTGTTTTTT.

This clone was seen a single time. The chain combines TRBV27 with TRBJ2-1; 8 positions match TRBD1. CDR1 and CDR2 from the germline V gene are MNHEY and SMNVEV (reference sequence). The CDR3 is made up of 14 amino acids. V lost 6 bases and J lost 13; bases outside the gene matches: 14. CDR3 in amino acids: CASRTGEDSTGQFF. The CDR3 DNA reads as TGTGCCAGCAGGACAGGGGAGGACTCCACCGGCCAGTTCTTC.

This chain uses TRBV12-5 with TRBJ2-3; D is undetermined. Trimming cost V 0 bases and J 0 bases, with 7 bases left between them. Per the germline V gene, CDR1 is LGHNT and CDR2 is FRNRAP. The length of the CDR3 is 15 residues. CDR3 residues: CASGLVQDSTDTQYF. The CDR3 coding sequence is TGTGCTAGTGGTTTGGTACAAGATAGCACAGATACGCAGTATTTT.

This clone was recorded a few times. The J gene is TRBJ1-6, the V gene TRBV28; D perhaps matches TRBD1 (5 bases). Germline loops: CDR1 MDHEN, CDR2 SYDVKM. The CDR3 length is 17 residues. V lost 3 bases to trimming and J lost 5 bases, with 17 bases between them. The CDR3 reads CASSFITQGYDNSPLHF. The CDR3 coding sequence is TGTGCCAGCAGTTTCATCACCCAGGGTTATGATAATTCACCCCTCCACTTT. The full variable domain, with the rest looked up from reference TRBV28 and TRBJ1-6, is DVKVTQSSRYLVKRTGEKVFLECVQDMDHENMFWYRQDPGLGLRLIYFSYDVKMKEKGDIPEGYSVSREKKERFSLILESASTNQTSMYLCASSFITQGYDNSPLHFGNGTRLTVT.

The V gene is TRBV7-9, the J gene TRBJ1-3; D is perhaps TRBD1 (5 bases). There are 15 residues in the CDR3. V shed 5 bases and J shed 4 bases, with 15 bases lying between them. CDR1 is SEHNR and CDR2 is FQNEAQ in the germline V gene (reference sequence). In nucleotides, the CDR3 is TGTGCCAGCAGCCCTACCGGGGGATACGGAAACACCATATATTTT. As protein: CASSPTGGYGNTIYF.

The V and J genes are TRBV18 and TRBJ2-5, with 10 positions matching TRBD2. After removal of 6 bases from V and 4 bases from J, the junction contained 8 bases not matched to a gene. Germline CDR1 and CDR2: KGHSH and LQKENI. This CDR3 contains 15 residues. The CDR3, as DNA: TGTGCCAGCTCCCAAAGCGGGGGGGCCGGAGAGACCCAGTACTTC. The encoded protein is CASSQSGGAGETQYF. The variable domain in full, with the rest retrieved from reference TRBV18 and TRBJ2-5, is NAGVMQNPRHLVRRRGQEARLRCSPMKGHSHVYWYRQLPEEGLKFMVYLQKENIIDESGMPKERFSAEFPKEGPSILRIQQVVRGDSAAYFCASSQSGGAGETQYFGPGTRLLVL.

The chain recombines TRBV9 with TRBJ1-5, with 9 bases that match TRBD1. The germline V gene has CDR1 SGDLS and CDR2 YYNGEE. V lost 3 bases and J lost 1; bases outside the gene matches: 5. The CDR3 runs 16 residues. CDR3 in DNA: TGTGCCAGCAGCGAGAGACAGGGGGAAAGCAATCAGCCCCAGCATTTT. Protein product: CASSERQGESNQPQHF.

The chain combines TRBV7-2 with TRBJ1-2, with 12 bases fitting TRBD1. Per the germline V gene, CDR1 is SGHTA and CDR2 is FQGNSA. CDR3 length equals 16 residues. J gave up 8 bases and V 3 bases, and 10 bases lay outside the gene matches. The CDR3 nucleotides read TGTGCCAGCAGCTTGGGGACAGGGGGCGCAAGGGCAGGCTACACCTTC. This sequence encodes CASSLGTGGARAGYTF. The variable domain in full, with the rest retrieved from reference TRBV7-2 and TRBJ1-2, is GAGVSQSPSNKVTEKGKDVELRCDPISGHTALYWYRQSLGQGLEFLIYFQGNSAPDKSGLPSDRFSAERTGGSVSTLTIQRTQQEDSAVYLCASSLGTGGARAGYTFGSGTRLTVV.

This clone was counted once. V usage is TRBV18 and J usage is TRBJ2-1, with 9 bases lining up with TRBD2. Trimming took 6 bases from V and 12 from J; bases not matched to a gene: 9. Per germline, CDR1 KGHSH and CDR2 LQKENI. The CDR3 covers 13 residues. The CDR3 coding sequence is TGTGCCAGCTCCCCGGGACTAGCTTCGACGCAGTTCTTC. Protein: CASSPGLASTQFF.

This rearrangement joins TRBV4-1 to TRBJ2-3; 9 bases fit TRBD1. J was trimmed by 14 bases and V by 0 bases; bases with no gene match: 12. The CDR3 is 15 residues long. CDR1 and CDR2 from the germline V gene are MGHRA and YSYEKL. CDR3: CASSQDRQGGTGLYF. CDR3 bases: TGCGCCAGCAGCCAAGATCGGCAGGGGGGGACAGGGCTGTATTTT.

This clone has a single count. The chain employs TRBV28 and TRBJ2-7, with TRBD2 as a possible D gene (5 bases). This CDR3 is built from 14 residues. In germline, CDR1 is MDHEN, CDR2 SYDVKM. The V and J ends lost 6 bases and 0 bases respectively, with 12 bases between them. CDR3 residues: CASSLADFSYEQYF. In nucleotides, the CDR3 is TGTGCCAGCAGCCTCGCGGACTTCTCCTACGAGCAGTACTTC.

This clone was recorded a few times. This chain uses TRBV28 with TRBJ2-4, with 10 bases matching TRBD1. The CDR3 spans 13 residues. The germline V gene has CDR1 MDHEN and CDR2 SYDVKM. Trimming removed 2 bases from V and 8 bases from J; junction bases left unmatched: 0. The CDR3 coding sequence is TGTGCCAGCAGTTTAGGACAGGGGGACATTCAGTACTTC. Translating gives CASSLGQGDIQYF.

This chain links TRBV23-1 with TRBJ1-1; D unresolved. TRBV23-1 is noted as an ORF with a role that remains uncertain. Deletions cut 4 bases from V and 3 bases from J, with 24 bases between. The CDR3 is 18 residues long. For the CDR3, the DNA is TGCGCCAGCAGTCTCGGGATCACGTATCCCCCCGGGGACACTGAAGCTTTCTTT. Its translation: CASSLGITYPPGDTEAFF.

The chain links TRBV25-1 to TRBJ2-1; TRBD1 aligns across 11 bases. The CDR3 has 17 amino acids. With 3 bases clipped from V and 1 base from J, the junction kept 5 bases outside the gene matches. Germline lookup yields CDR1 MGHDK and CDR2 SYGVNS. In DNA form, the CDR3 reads TGTGCCAGCAGTGAGGGACAGGGGGTGGTTTCCTACAATGAGCAGTTCTTC. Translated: CASSEGQGVVSYNEQFF.

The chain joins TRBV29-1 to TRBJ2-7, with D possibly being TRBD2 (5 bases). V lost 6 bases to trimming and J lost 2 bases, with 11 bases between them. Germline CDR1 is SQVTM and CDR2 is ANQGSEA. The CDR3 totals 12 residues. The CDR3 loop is CSVGELAYEQYF. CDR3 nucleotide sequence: TGCAGCGTCGGGGAGTTAGCCTACGAGCAGTACTTC.

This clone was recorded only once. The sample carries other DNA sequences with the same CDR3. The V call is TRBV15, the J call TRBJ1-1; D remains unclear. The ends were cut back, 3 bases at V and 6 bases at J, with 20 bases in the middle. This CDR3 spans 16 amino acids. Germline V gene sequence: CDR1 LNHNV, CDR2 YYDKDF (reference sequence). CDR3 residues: CATSRQPGPEGPEAFF. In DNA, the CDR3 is TGTGCCACCAGCAGGCAGCCGGGCCCCGAGGGCCCTGAAGCTTTCTTT. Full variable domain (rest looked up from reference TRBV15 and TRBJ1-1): DAMVIQNPRYQVTQFGKPVTLSCSQTLNHNVMYWYQQKSSQAPKLLFHYYDKDFNNEADTPDNFQSRRPNTSFCFLDIRSPGLGDTAMYLCATSRQPGPEGPEAFFGQGTRLTVV.

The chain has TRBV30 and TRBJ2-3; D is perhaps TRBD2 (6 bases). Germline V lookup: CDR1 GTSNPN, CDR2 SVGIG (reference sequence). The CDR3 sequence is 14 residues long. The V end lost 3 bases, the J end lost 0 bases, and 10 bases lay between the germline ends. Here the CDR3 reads CAWRTAGSTDTQYF. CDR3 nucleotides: TGTGCCTGGAGGACAGCGGGCAGCACAGATACGCAGTATTTT.

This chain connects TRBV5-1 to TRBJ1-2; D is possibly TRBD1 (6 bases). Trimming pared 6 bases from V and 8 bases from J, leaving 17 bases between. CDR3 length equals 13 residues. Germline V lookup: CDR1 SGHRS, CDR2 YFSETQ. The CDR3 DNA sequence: TGCGCCAGCAATCTAGGGCAGGGACAAGGCTACACCTTC. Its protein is CASNLGQGQGYTF.

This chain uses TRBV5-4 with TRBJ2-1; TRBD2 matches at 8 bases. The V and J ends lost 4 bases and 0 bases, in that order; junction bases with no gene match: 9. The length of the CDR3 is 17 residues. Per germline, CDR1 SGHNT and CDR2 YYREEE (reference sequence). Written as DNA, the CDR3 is TGTGCCAGCAGCCTCCCCAAGCGGGGGAGCTCCTACAATGAGCAGTTCTTC. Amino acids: CASSLPKRGSSYNEQFF.

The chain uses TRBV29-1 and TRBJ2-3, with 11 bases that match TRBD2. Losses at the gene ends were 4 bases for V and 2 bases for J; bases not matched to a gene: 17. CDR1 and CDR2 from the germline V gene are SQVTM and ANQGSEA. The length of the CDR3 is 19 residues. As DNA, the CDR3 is TGCAGCGTTGTCCGCTTGACTAGCGGGACTACAAAAATCACAGATACGCAGTATTTT. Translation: CSVVRLTSGTTKITDTQYF.

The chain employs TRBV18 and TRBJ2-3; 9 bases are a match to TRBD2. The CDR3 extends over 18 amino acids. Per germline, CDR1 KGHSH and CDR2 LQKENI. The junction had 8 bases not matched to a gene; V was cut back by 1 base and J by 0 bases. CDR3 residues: CASSPRLAGSASTDTQYF. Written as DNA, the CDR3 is TGTGCCAGCTCACCACGGCTAGCGGGATCTGCTAGCACAGATACGCAGTATTTT.

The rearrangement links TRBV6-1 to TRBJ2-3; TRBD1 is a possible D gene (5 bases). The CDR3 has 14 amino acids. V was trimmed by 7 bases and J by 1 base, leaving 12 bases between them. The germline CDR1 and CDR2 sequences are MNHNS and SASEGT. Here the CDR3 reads CASIRRVGTDTQYF. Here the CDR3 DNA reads TGTGCCAGCATTCGCAGGGTAGGCACAGATACGCAGTATTTT.

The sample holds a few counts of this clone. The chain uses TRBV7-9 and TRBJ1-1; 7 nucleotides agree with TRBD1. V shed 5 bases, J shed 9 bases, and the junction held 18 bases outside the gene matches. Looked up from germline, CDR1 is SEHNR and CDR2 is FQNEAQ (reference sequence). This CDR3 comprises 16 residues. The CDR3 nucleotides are TGTGCCAGCAGCCGACATACTAAGGACAGGACCATGCAAGCTTTCTTT. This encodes CASSRHTKDRTMQAFF.